This TCR beta chain is drawn from a study of cytomegalovirus exposure and HLA in healthy donors. This clone was observed a single time. Its antigen is as yet unknown. Study observations and caveats: As a later analysis showed, a missense DCLRE1C variant was linked to trimming of TCR beta V- and J-genes. In an earlier analysis, about 90% or about 30%: the productive usage of most TCR beta V segments. The study flagged roughly 150 TCR beta chains as cytomegalovirus-associated.

PCR involved 60 Vbeta and 13 Jbeta primers. Clones were sequenced by immunoSEQ multiplex PCR, and TCRdb holds only the in-frame ones, with some missing. The sample consists of tens of thousands of clones, 79% of them appearing once. The germline gives CDR1 MNHNS, CDR2 SASEGT. The V end was cut by 2 bases, the J end by 5 bases, with 12 bases between. This CDR3 comprises 14 residues. The sequencing input was PBMCs. The receptor was derived from a woman aged 40 to 49 in good health and CMV-seronegative. This chain uses TRBV6-1 with TRBJ2-5; D perhaps matches TRBD1 (5 bases). For the CDR3, the DNA is TGTGCCAGCAGTGAAAAGGGGATAAGGGAGACCCAGTACTTC. Translated, it gives CASSEKGIRETQYF.